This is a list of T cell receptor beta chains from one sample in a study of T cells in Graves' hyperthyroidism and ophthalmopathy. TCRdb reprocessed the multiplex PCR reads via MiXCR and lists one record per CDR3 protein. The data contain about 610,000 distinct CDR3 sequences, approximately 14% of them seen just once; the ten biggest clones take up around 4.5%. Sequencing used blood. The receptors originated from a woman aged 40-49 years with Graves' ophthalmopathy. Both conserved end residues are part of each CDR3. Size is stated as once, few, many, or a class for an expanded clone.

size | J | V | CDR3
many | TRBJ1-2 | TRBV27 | CASSLGTGYGYTF
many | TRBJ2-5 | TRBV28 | CASSLWGGEQAETQYF
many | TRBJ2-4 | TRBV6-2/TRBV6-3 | CASSYHQGVNIQYF
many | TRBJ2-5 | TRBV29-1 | CSVLAGQETQYF
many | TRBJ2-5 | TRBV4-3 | CASSPGTSSQETQYF
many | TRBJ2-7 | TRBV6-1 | CASREGVGGSYEQYF
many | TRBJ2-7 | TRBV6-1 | CASALTSESDEQYF
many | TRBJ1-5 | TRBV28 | CASNPPTGSNQPQHF
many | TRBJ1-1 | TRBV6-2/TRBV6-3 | CASSRSANTEAFF
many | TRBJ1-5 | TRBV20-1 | CSAQAGFDQPQHF
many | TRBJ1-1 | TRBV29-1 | CSVVPPNLGTGKNTEAFF
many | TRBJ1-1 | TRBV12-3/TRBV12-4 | CASTNTPLGTEAFF